Reported below is one T cell receptor (beta chain). Its target antigen remains unknown. The sample holds no much larger clone one base away, and base qualities are not on file. This sample is drawn from a study of T cell changes during pregnancy in multiple sclerosis (dated by TCRdb to between 2019 and 2020). Describing the broader study: Changes in the T cell repertoire over the course of pregnancy were examined in this study in women with multiple sclerosis.

The library came from the immunoSEQ multiplex PCR assay. TCRdb carries this immuneACCESS record with in-frame sequences only. Its versions omit some clonotypes, under half of them owing to an unresolved V gene in the studies checked, with the rest unexplained. Within this sample are more than 45,000 clones, with under 95% of them counted one time only. The ten largest clones capture approximately 0.59% of the sample. V gives up 4 bases and J gives up 0 bases, and the segment between their germline ends measures 15 bases. Sequences ENHRY (CDR1) and SYGVKD (CDR2) are obtained from the germline V gene. The CDR3, cysteine through phenylalanine, is 17 amino acids long. The only DNA kept is the CDR3, 51 bases in frame from the first base.

Sequenced here: CD4+ T cells from peripheral blood mononuclear cells, sampled in the second trimester of pregnancy. The chain uses TRBV10-3 and TRBJ2-2, and the D gene may be TRBD2, 7 bases matching. The receptor was isolated from a female donor with multiple sclerosis, enrolled in a pregnancy study. CDR3 sequence: CAISGGQGRANTGELFF. The nucleotide sequence is given as TGTGCCATCAGTGGAGGGCAGGGGAGGGCGAACACCGGGGAGCTGTTTTTT.